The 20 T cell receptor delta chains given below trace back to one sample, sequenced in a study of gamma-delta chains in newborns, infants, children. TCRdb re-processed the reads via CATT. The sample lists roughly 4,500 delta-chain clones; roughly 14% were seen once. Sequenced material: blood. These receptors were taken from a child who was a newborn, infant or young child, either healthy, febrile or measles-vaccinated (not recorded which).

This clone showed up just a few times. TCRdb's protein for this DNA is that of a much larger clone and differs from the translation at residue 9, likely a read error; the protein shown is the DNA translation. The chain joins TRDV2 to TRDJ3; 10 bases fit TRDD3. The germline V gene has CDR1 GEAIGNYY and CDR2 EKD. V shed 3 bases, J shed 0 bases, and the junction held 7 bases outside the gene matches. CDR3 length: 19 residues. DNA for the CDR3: TGTGCCTGTGACGTACTGGGGGATGAGAGCTCCTGGGACACCCGACAGATGTTTTTC. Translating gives CACDVLGDESSWDTRQMFF.

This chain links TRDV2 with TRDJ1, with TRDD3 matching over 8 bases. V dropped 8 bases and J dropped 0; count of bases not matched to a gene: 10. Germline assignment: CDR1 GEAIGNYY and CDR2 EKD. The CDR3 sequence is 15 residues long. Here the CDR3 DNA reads TGTGCCTCTTTACTGGGGGGAACTTACACCGATAAACTCATCTTT. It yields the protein CASLLGGTYTDKLIF.

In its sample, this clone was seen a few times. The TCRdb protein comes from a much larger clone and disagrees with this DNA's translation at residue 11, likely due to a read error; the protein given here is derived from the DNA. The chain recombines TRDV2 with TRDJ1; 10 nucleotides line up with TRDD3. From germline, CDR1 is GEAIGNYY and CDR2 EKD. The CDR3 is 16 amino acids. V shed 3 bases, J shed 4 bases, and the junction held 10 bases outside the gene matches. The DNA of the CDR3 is TGTGCCTGTGACTCCCTACTGGGGGATTTGGTCGATAAACTCATCTTT. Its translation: CACDSLLGDLVDKLIF.

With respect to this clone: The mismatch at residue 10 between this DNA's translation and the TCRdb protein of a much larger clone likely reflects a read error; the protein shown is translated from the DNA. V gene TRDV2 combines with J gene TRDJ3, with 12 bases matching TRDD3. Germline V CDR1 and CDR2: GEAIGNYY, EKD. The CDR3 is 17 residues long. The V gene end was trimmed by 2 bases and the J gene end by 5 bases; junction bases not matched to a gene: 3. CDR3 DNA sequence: TGTGCCTGTGACATACTGGGGGATACCCGGGACACCCGACAGATGTTTTTC. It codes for CACDILGDTRDTRQMFF.

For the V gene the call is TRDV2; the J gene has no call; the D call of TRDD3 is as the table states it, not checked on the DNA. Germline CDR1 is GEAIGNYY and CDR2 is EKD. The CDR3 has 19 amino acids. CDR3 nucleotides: TGTGCCTGTGACGTACGGGGGGAGACGCGCACGACGGAAACCGATAAAATCATCTTT. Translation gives CACDVRGETRTTETDKIIF.

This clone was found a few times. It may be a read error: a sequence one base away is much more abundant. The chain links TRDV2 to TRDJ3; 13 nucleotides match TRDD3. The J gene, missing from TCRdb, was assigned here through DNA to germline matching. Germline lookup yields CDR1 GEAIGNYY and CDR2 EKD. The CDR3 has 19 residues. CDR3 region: CACDVLGDTRTWDTRKMFF. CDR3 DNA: TGTGCCTGTGACGTACTGGGGGATACGCGAACCTGGGACACCCGAAAGATGTTTTTC.

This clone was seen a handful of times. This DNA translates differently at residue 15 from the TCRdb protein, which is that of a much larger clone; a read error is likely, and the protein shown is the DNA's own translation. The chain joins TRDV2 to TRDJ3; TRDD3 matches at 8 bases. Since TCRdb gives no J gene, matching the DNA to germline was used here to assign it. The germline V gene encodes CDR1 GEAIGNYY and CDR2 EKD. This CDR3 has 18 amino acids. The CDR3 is CACDTGGHSSWDTRKMFF. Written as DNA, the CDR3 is TGTGCCTGTGATACTGGGGGGCACAGCTCCTGGGACACCCGAAAGATGTTTTTC.

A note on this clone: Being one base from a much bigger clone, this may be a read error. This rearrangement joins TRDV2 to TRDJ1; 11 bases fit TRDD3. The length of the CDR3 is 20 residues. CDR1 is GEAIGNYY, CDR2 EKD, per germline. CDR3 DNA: TGTGCCTGTGGCACCCTCAATACTGGGGGATATGGGGGGTACACCGATAAACTCATCTTT. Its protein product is CACGTLNTGGYGGYTDKLIF.

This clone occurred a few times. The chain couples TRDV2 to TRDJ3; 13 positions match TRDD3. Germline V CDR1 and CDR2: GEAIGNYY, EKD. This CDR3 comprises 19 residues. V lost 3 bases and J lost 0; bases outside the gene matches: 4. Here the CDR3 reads CACDGTGGYASWDTRQMFF. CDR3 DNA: TGTGCCTGTGACGGGACTGGGGGATACGCCTCCTGGGACACCCGACAGATGTTTTTC.

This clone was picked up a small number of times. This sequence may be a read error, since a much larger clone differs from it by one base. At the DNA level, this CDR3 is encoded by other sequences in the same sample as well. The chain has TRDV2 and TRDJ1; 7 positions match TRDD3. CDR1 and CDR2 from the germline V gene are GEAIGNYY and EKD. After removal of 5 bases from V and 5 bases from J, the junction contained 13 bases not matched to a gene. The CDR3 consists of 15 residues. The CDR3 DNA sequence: TGTGCCTGTGGGGCCCTGGGGGTGCCCACTGATAAACTCATCTTT. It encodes CACGALGVPTDKLIF.

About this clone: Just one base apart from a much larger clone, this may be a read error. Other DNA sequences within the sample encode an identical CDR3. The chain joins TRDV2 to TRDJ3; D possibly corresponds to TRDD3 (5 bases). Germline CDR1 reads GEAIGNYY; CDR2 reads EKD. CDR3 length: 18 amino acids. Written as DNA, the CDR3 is TGTGCCTGTGACACCGCTGGATTCGGCTCCTGGGACACCCGGCAGATGTTTTTC. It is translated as CACDTAGFGSWDTRQMFF.

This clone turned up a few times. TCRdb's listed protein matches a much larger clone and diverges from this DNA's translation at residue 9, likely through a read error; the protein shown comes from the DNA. The CDR3 sequence is CACSVLGDIRTYTDKLIF. The CDR3 region has the DNA TGTGCCTGTTCTGTACTGGGGGATATACGCACCTACACCGATAAACTCATCTTT. This chain connects TRDV2 to TRDJ1; TRDD3 aligns across 11 bases. CDR3 size: 18 residues. Trimming removed 6 bases from V and 0 bases from J; junction bases left unmatched: 14. CDR1 is GEAIGNYY and CDR2 is EKD in the germline V gene.

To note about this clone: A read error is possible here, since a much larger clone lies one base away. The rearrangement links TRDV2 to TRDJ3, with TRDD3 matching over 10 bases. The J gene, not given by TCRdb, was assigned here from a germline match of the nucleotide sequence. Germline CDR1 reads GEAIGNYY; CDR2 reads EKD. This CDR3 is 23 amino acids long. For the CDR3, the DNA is TGTGCCTGTGATCCCGTGGTGGGGGATACTGAGGTTAGGGCCTCCTGGGACACCCGAAAGATGTTTTTC. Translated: CACDPVVGDTEVRASWDTRKMFF.

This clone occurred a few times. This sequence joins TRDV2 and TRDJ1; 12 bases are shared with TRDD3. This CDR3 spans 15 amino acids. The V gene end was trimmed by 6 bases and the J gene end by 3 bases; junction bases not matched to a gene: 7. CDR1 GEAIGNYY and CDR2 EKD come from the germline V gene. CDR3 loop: CACNILGDTPDKLIF. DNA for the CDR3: TGTGCCTGTAACATACTGGGGGATACACCCGATAAACTCATCTTT.

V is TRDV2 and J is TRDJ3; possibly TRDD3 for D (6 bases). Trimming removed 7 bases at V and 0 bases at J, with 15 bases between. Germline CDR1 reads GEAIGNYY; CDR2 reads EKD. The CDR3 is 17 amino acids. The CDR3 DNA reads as TGTGCCTGCGACGTTACTGGGAGCTCCTGGGACACCCGACAGATGTTTTTC. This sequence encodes CACDVTGSSWDTRQMFF.

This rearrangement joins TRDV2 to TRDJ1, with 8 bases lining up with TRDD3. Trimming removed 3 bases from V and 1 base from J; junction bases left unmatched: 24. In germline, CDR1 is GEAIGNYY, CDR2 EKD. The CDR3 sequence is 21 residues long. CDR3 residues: CACDVITGGPPQPTGTDKLIF. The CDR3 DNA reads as TGTGCCTGTGACGTTATTACTGGGGGTCCGCCCCAACCCACGGGCACCGATAAACTCATCTTT.

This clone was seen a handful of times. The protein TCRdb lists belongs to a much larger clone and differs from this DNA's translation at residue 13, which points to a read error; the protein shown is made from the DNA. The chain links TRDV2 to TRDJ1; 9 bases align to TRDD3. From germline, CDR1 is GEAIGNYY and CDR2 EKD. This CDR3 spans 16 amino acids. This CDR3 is CACDSVLGEDTDRLIF. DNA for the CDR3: TGTGCCTGTGACAGCGTACTGGGGGAGGACACCGATAGACTCATCTTT.

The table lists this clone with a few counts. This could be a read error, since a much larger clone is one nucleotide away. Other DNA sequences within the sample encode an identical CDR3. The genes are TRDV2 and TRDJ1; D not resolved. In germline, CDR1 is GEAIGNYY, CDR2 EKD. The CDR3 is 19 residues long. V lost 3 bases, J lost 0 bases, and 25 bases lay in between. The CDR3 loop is CACDQIPRVGVKYTDKLIF. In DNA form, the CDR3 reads TGTGCCTGTGACCAGATCCCTCGCGTAGGGGTCAAATACACCGATAAACTCATCTTT.

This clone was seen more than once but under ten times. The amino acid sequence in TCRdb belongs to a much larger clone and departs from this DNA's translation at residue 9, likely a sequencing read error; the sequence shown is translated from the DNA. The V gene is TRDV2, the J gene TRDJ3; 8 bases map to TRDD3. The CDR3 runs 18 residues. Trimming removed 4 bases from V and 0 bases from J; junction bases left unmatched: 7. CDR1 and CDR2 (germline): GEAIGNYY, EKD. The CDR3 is CACDQLGGGSWDTRQMFF. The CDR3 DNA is TGTGCCTGTGATCAACTGGGGGGCGGCTCCTGGGACACCCGACAGATGTTTTTC.

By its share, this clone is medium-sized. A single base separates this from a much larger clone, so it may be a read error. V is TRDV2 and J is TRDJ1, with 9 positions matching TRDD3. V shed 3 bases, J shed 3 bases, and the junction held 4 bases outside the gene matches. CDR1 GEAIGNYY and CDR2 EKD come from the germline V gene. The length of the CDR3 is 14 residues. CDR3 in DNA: TGTGCCTGTGACGTACTGGGGGACCCCGATAAACTCATCTTT. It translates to CACDVLGDPDKLIF.